A single sample is the source of the 19 T cell receptor beta chains below, sequenced in a study of control samples from healthy donors and cancer patients. Method: immunoSEQ multiplex PCR; TCRdb's copy keeps in-frame clones and lacks some. The table records some 200,000 clones, 90% to 95% of them present only once. What was sequenced was blood. These receptors originate from a woman aged 30 to 39 in good health.

Of note for this clone: Other DNA sequences in this sample translate to the same CDR3. The J gene is TRBJ2-7, the V gene TRBV7-9, with 13 bases lining up with TRBD2. CDR3 length equals 14 residues. Unmatched junction bases numbered 2, after V lost 5 bases and J lost 4 bases. Germline assignment: CDR1 SEHNR and CDR2 FQNEAQ (reference sequence). The CDR3 DNA reads as TGTGCCAGCAGCCCGACTAGCGGGAGGTACGAGCAGTACTTC. Its translation is CASSPTSGRYEQYF. The entire variable domain, with the rest obtained from reference TRBV7-9 and TRBJ2-7, is as follows: DTGVSQNPRHKITKRGQNVTFRCDPISEHNRLYWYRQTLGQGPEFLTYFQNEAQLEKSRLLSDRFSAERPKGSFSTLEIQRTEQGDSAMYLCASSPTSGRYEQYFGPGTRLTVT.

V is TRBV6-1 and J is TRBJ1-1; D remains ambiguous. V shed 3 bases and J shed 12 bases, with 11 bases lying between them. The V gene's germline CDR1 is MNHNS and CDR2 SASEGT. The CDR3 totals 11 residues. CDR3 nucleotides: TGTGCCAGCAGTGAGGAACGACCCCCTTTCTTT. It specifies CASSEERPPFF.

J is TRBJ1-2 and V is TRBV6-1; a weak D match, TRBD1 (5 bases). This CDR3 region has 13 residues. Trimming shortened V by 2 bases and J by 7 bases, and 11 bases separated the two germline ends. CDR1 and CDR2 (germline): MNHNS, SASEGT. The CDR3: CASSEQGGPGYTF. CDR3 in DNA: TGTGCCAGCAGTGAACAGGGTGGGCCTGGCTACACCTTC.

V and J are TRBV6-5 and TRBJ2-7; 7 nucleotides align to TRBD1. V was clipped by 4 bases and J by 2 bases; unmatched bases: 2. This CDR3 contains 13 residues. Germline CDR1 is MNHEY and CDR2 is SVGAGI. The CDR3 loop is CASSSTGAYEQYF. The CDR3 DNA is TGTGCCAGCAGTTCCACAGGGGCCTACGAGCAGTACTTC.

In its sample, this clone was seen once. The CDR3 sequence: CASSERVRGLNSGANVLTF. The DNA of the CDR3 is TGTGCCAGCAGTGAAAGGGTCAGGGGGCTTAACTCTGGGGCCAACGTCCTGACTTTC. The V gene is TRBV2, the J gene TRBJ2-6; 8 positions match TRBD1. The CDR3 has 19 amino acids. Germline V gives CDR1 SNHLY, CDR2 FYNNEI. V gave up 2 bases and J gave up 0 bases; unmatched junction bases: 9.

The chain links TRBV12-3 or TRBV12-4 to TRBJ1-1; D possibly corresponds to TRBD1 (5 bases). The CDR3 consists of 13 residues. Trimming left V 3 bases short and J 5 bases short, with 10 bases between. CDR3 coding DNA: TGTGCCAGCAGTTTCCAGGGTTTAACTGAAGCTTTCTTT. Its protein product is CASSFQGLTEAFF.

The rearrangement joins TRBV25-1 to TRBJ1-2; no clear D. The CDR3 sequence is 12 residues long. CDR1 and CDR2 (germline): MGHDK, SYGVNS. V lost 2 bases and J lost 8, with 9 bases in between. CDR3 DNA: TGTGCCAGCAGTGAAGGAGTAGGCGGCTACACCTTC. Translating it yields CASSEGVGGYTF.

This chain connects TRBV28 to TRBJ1-2; 9 bases align to TRBD1. In germline, CDR1 is MDHEN, CDR2 SYDVKM. V lost 10 bases, J lost 7 bases, and 7 bases stayed unmatched. The CDR3 contains 12 residues. DNA of the CDR3: TGTGCCACAGAGACAGGGGGGGTTGGCTACACCTTC. Translated, it gives CATETGGVGYTF.

The chain recombines TRBV9 with TRBJ2-2; TRBD2 matches at 8 bases. The CDR3 loop spans 16 amino acids. V shed 2 bases, J shed 7 bases, and the junction held 10 bases outside the gene matches. CDR1 is SGDLS and CDR2 is YYNGEE in the germline V gene. CDR3 in amino acids: CASSVFSGGPGGELFF. As DNA, the CDR3 is TGTGCCAGCAGCGTCTTTTCGGGAGGGCCAGGCGGGGAGCTGTTTTTT.

This chain joins TRBV7-2 and TRBJ1-1; tentatively, D is TRBD1 (5 bases). Trimming took 0 bases from V and 0 from J, leaving 5 bases between them. The CDR3 loop spans 14 amino acids. CDR1 and CDR2 (germline): SGHTA, FQGNSA. CDR3 in amino acids: CASSLAGVNTEAFF. The CDR3, as DNA: TGTGCCAGCAGCTTAGCAGGGGTGAACACTGAAGCTTTCTTT.

The rearrangement uses TRBV4-2 and TRBJ2-3, with 11 positions matching TRBD2. Germline loops: CDR1 LGHNA, CDR2 YNFKEQ. This CDR3 spans 17 amino acids. V lost 0 bases, J lost 2 bases, and 4 bases stayed unmatched. The CDR3 nucleotides read TGTGCCAGCAGCCAAGACCCGACTAGCGGGACCACAGATACGCAGTATTTT. The encoded protein is CASSQDPTSGTTDTQYF.

This chain uses TRBV7-2 with TRBJ2-1; D call uncertain. CDR3 length: 12 amino acids. The germline V gene encodes CDR1 SGHTA and CDR2 FQGNSA. V was clipped by 1 base and J by 9 bases, with 7 bases between them. CDR3 residues: CASSLVLPEQFF. For the CDR3, the DNA is TGTGCCAGCAGCTTAGTTTTGCCTGAGCAGTTCTTC.

The J gene is TRBJ2-7, the V gene TRBV7-2; 12 bases line up with TRBD2. The CDR3 is made up of 15 amino acids. Germline loops: CDR1 SGHTA, CDR2 FQGNSA. With V trimmed by 5 bases and J by 0 bases, 2 bases remained unmatched. The CDR3 spells CASSKTSGSSYEQYF. In DNA form, the CDR3 reads TGTGCCAGCAGCAAGACTAGCGGGAGCTCCTACGAGCAGTACTTC. Full variable domain (remainder filled in from reference TRBV7-2 and TRBJ2-7): GAGVSQSPSNKVTEKGKDVELRCDPISGHTALYWYRQSLGQGLEFLIYFQGNSAPDKSGLPSDRFSAERTGGSVSTLTIQRTQQEDSAVYLCASSKTSGSSYEQYFGPGTRLTVT.

V gene TRBV12-3 or TRBV12-4 combines with J gene TRBJ1-2, with D uncertain. Trimming took off 3 bases at V and 4 bases at J, with 3 bases between the two ends. The CDR3 covers 11 residues. CDR3 amino acids: CASSFPYGYTF. The CDR3 nucleotides are TGTGCCAGCAGTTTTCCCTATGGCTACACCTTC.

The J gene is TRBJ2-5, the V gene TRBV29-1; TRBD1 might be the D (6 bases). Germline lookup yields CDR1 SQVTM and CDR2 ANQGSEA. Trimming removed 2 bases at V and 5 bases at J, with 12 bases between. The CDR3 is made up of 13 amino acids. The CDR3 DNA reads as TGCAGCGTTGAATTTACAAGGGGGGAGACCCAGTACTTC. Amino acids: CSVEFTRGETQYF.

This rearrangement joins TRBV30 to TRBJ2-7; D remains ambiguous. The CDR3 consists of 14 residues. Looked up from germline, CDR1 is GTSNPN and CDR2 is SVGIG (reference sequence). V was pared by 0 bases and J by 2 bases, with 11 bases between. The CDR3: CAWSVQKEPYEQYF. The CDR3 coding sequence is TGTGCCTGGAGTGTACAAAAGGAACCCTACGAGCAGTACTTC.

This clone showed up just a few times. The chain is built from TRBV19 and TRBJ1-2, with D tentatively TRBD1 (5 bases). Germline CDR1 LNHDA, CDR2 SQIVND (reference sequence). Trimming stripped 4 bases from V and 5 bases from J, with 14 bases between. The CDR3 is 14 residues long. The CDR3 sequence is CASSTGGTGYGYTF. Written as DNA, the CDR3 is TGTGCCAGTAGTACCGGGGGTACGGGGTATGGCTACACCTTC.

This clone has just one count. The rearrangement uses TRBV6-5 and TRBJ1-2, with D possibly TRBD1 on 5 matching bases. The V gene lost 3 bases and the J gene lost 4 bases, with 12 bases spanning the gap. This CDR3 has 14 residues. CDR1 MNHEY and CDR2 SVGAGI come from the germline V gene. Here the CDR3 reads CASSYKGRSYGYTF. The CDR3 DNA sequence: TGTGCCAGCAGTTATAAGGGGCGAAGCTATGGCTACACCTTC.

CDR3 nucleotides: TGTGCCAGCAGCTTAAATTCGGGCCTTGGAAACACCATATATTTT. Its translation is CASSLNSGLGNTIYF. V usage is TRBV7-8 and J usage is TRBJ1-3; no clear D. V was cut by 2 bases and J by 3 bases, with 11 bases left in between. CDR3 length: 15 amino acids. Germline V gene lookup returns CDR1 SGHVS and CDR2 FQNEAQ.